This entry lists 18 T cell receptor beta chains sequenced from one sample in a study of cytomegalovirus exposure and HLA in healthy donors. With 60 Vbeta and 13 Jbeta primers, the PCR was carried out. Clones were read by immunoSEQ multiplex PCR, and TCRdb kept only the in-frame ones, dropping some. In the table there are about 180,000 clones, under 80% of which are singletons. The sample comprised PBMCs. These receptors were obtained from a woman aged 30 to 39 in good health and CMV-seropositive.

This sequence joins TRBV2 and TRBJ2-7, with 11 bases fitting TRBD1. Trimming at V came to 7 bases and at J to 3 bases, leaving 2 bases not matched to a gene. The CDR3 spans 13 residues. Germline V gene data show CDR1 as SNHLY and CDR2 as FYNNEI. CDR3 amino acids: CASMGQGVYEQYF. The CDR3 DNA follows: TGTGCCAGCATGGGACAGGGGGTCTACGAGCAGTACTTC.

This sequence joins TRBV6-5 and TRBJ2-7; 7 nucleotides match TRBD1. The CDR3 is 15 amino acids. J lost 2 bases, V lost 2 bases, and 6 bases had no gene match. Germline V gene data show CDR1 as MNHEY and CDR2 as SVGAGI. This chain's CDR3 is CASSYNGQGAYEQYF. In DNA form, the CDR3 reads TGTGCCAGCAGTTACAATGGCCAGGGGGCCTACGAGCAGTACTTC.

CDR3 amino acids: CTSSQDRGGSQETQYF. CDR3 DNA sequence: TGCACCAGCAGCCAAGATCGCGGGGGCTCTCAAGAGACCCAGTACTTC. The chain uses TRBV1 and TRBJ2-5; the D call in the table, TRBD2, was not verified against the DNA. TRBV1 is listed as a pseudogene. The CDR3 consists of 16 residues.

In this sample, this clone turned up a few times. The chain uses TRBV7-2 and TRBJ2-7; 8 bases match TRBD2. J lost 2 bases, V lost 5 bases, and 8 bases had no gene match. Per germline, CDR1 SGHTA and CDR2 FQGNSA. The CDR3 sequence is 15 residues long. DNA of the CDR3: TGTGCCAGCAGCCCGGACGGGGGGGCCCCCTACGAGCAGTACTTC. Residues: CASSPDGGAPYEQYF.

The chain combines TRBV27 with TRBJ2-7, with 8 bases fitting TRBD1. The CDR3 runs to 16 residues. Germline V gives CDR1 MNHEY, CDR2 SMNVEV (reference sequence). J lost 2 bases, V lost 3 bases, and 9 bases had no gene match. The CDR3 reads CASSFRTGKVAYEQYF. The CDR3 nucleotides read TGTGCCAGCAGTTTTCGGACAGGGAAGGTCGCCTACGAGCAGTACTTC.

This chain uses TRBV4-1 with TRBJ2-7; 11 bases map to TRBD2. The V gene's germline CDR1 is MGHRA and CDR2 YSYEKL. This CDR3 is built from 19 residues. The V gene end was trimmed by 3 bases and the J gene end by 1 base; junction bases not matched to a gene: 14. CDR3 region: CASSHPRTSGGDRSYEQYF. The CDR3 DNA follows: TGCGCCAGCAGCCATCCCCGAACTAGCGGGGGTGATCGATCCTACGAGCAGTACTTC.

The chain employs TRBV9 and TRBJ2-5; TRBD1 matches 9 bases. V dropped 3 bases and J dropped 5; count of bases not matched to a gene: 2. The CDR3 is made up of 13 amino acids. The germline CDR1 and CDR2 sequences are SGDLS and YYNGEE. The CDR3 reads CASSGGQGETQYF. The CDR3 DNA reads TGTGCCAGCAGCGGAGGACAGGGGGAGACCCAGTACTTC.

The chain couples TRBV11-2 to TRBJ2-4; TRBD2 is a possible D gene (5 bases). V was cut by 3 bases and J by 9 bases, with 12 bases left in between. The CDR3 length is 13 residues. Germline loops: CDR1 SGHAT, CDR2 FQNNGV. The DNA for the CDR3 is TGTGCCAGCAGCTTTGTATCGGGGTCCATTCAGTACTTC. Translated, it gives CASSFVSGSIQYF.

The chain recombines TRBV7-2 with TRBJ2-3; the match to TRBD2 covers 7 bases. Trimming at V came to 1 base and at J to 1 base, leaving 2 bases not matched to a gene. The CDR3 consists of 15 residues. Germline CDR1 is SGHTA and CDR2 is FQGNSA. CDR3 protein: CASSLVRGGTDTQYF. The CDR3, as DNA: TGTGCCAGCAGCTTAGTTCGGGGGGGCACAGATACGCAGTATTTT.

J is TRBJ1-4 and V is TRBV18; the match to TRBD1 covers 7 bases. CDR3 length: 15 residues. Germline lookup yields CDR1 KGHSH and CDR2 LQKENI. Trimming cost V 6 bases and J 4 bases; bases outside gene matches: 8. The CDR3 DNA reads as TGTGCCAGCTCTCAAGGGGACAGCCATAATGAAAAACTGTTTTTT. It translates to CASSQGDSHNEKLFF. The whole variable domain, remainder taken from reference TRBV18 and TRBJ1-4, is NAGVMQNPRHLVRRRGQEARLRCSPMKGHSHVYWYRQLPEEGLKFMVYLQKENIIDESGMPKERFSAEFPKEGPSILRIQQVVRGDSAAYFCASSQGDSHNEKLFFGSGTQLSVL.

V gene TRBV27 combines with J gene TRBJ2-1; TRBD1 matches 12 bases. The length of the CDR3 is 15 residues. Germline V gene data show CDR1 as MNHEY and CDR2 as SMNVEV (reference sequence). The trim removed 3 bases at V and 9 bases at J, leaving 6 bases unmatched. This chain's CDR3 is CASSFRDRGRGEQFF. The CDR3 DNA follows: TGTGCCAGCAGTTTTCGGGACAGGGGGCGAGGTGAGCAGTTCTTC.

The chain employs TRBV7-2 and TRBJ1-4, with TRBD1 as a possible D gene (6 bases). CDR3 size: 14 residues. V was trimmed by 3 bases and J by 4 bases, leaving 9 bases between them. Germline V gene data show CDR1 as SGHTA and CDR2 as FQGNSA. In DNA form, the CDR3 reads TGTGCCAGCAGCTTTCAGGACAGTAATGAAAAACTGTTTTTT. This gives the protein CASSFQDSNEKLFF.

The chain links TRBV9 to TRBJ1-4, with a tentative D call TRBD1 (6 bases). The length of the CDR3 is 14 residues. CDR1 is SGDLS, CDR2 YYNGEE, per germline. Trimming cost V 4 bases and J 7 bases, with 14 bases left between them. This CDR3 is CASSPQGYFEKLFF. The CDR3 DNA is TGTGCCAGCAGCCCTCAGGGGTACTTTGAAAAACTGTTTTTT. Full variable domain (remainder filled in from reference TRBV9 and TRBJ1-4): DSGVTQTPKHLITATGQRVTLRCSPRSGDLSVYWYQQSLDQGLQFLIQYYNGEERAKGNILERFSAQQFPDLHSELNLSSLELGDSALYFCASSPQGYFEKLFFGSGTQLSVL.

Here the CDR3 reads CASSLGGGAYEQYF. In DNA form, the CDR3 reads TGTGCCAGCAGCTTAGGAGGGGGGGCCTACGAGCAGTACTTC. The chain couples TRBV11-3 to TRBJ2-7; perhaps TRBD2 as D (7 bases). Germline-derived CDR1 and CDR2 are SGHNT and YENEEA. V lost 1 base and J lost 2, with 9 bases in between. CDR3 length: 14 residues. The entire variable domain, with the rest obtained from reference TRBV11-3 and TRBJ2-7, is as follows: EAGVVQSPRYKIIEKKQPVAFWCNPISGHNTLYWYLQNLGQGPELLIRYENEEAVDDSQLPKDRFSAERLKGVDSTLKIQPAELGDSAVYLCASSLGGGAYEQYFGPGTRLTVT.

The V and J genes are TRBV7-7 and TRBJ2-3, with TRBD2 identical over 10 bases. The CDR3 loop spans 16 amino acids. Germline CDR1 SSHAT, CDR2 FNYEAQ (reference sequence). V trimming: 1 base; J trimming: 0 bases; junction bases outside the gene matches: 1. The CDR3 DNA reads TGTGCCAGCAGCTTAGGAGCGGGGGGGAGCACAGATACGCAGTATTTT. Protein: CASSLGAGGSTDTQYF.

V usage is TRBV16 and J usage is TRBJ1-3, with D maybe TRBD1 (5 bases). The CDR3 has 15 amino acids. In germline, CDR1 is KGHSY, CDR2 FQNENV. V was clipped by 6 bases and J by 0 bases, with 12 bases between them. DNA of the CDR3: TGTGCCAGCAGGGCGACAGTAAGCTCTGGAAACACCATATATTTT. It specifies CASRATVSSGNTIYF.

The chain links TRBV18 to TRBJ2-7; tentative D call: TRBD1 (5 bases). V gave up 6 bases and J gave up 2 bases, with 20 bases separating them. The CDR3 is 16 amino acids. Looked up from germline, CDR1 is KGHSH and CDR2 is LQKENI. The CDR3, as DNA: TGTGCCAGCTCGCCGGCAGGGCGACAGCTTCCCTACGAGCAGTACTTC. Encoded protein: CASSPAGRQLPYEQYF.

The chain is built from TRBV2 and TRBJ2-2; D may be TRBD2 (6 bases). V was trimmed by 7 bases and J by 2 bases, leaving 17 bases between them. CDR1 SNHLY and CDR2 FYNNEI come from the germline V gene. This CDR3 has 16 amino acids. CDR3 region: CASTLTRRGNTGELFF. CDR3 nucleotide sequence: TGTGCCAGCACCTTAACTAGGAGGGGCAACACCGGGGAGCTGTTTTTT.